The TCR beta chain described here comes from a study of long-term antiretroviral therapy in people with HIV. Study-level results: Pre-ART clonal expansion yielded clones that dominated the repertoire at all time points.

CDR1 and CDR2 (germline): MNHEY, SVGAGI. V gave up 6 bases and J gave up 4 bases; unmatched junction bases: 2. The CDR3 totals 13 residues. immunoSEQ v3.0 was run at survey level. TCRdb keeps only in-frame clones here, not all; method: immunoSEQ multiplex PCR. This sample has tens of thousands of clones, with around nine tenths found just once. Comment on this clone: Its specificity is not known.

V is TRBV6-5 and J is TRBJ2-3; TRBD2 matches 9 bases. Here the sequenced sample was unsorted PBMCs, taken 0.1 years before starting antiretroviral therapy. The clonotype comes from a woman in her fifties or sixties with HIV. The DNA of the CDR3 is TGTGCCAGCAGCCGCGGGGGGGCAGATACGCAGTATTTT. Its protein is CASSRGGADTQYF.